The 10 T cell receptor beta chains presented below share a single source sample, sequenced in a study of blood T cell repertoires in COVID-19. Only in-frame clones appear in the TCRdb table, and some are missing; sequencing was by immunoSEQ multiplex PCR. The data hold roughly 71,000 clones, with 80% observed a single time. Sequences were obtained from peripheral blood. These receptors all come from a man in his 70s who had recovered from COVID-19.

The V gene is TRBV19, the J gene TRBJ2-5; D may be TRBD1 (6 bases). The CDR3 loop spans 16 amino acids. V dropped 3 bases and J dropped 1 base, with 15 bases sitting between them. CDR1 is LNHDA, CDR2 SQIVND, per germline (reference sequence). The CDR3 DNA follows: TGTGCCAGTAGTATGAGAGACAGGATTCCCCAAGAGACCCAGTACTTC. This gives the protein CASSMRDRIPQETQYF.

The V gene is TRBV5-6, the J gene TRBJ2-3; the match to TRBD1 covers 10 bases. Per germline, CDR1 SGHDT and CDR2 YYEEEE. After removal of 4 bases from V and 4 bases from J, the junction contained 6 bases not matched to a gene. This CDR3 spans 15 amino acids. The DNA of the CDR3 is TGTGCCAGCAGCATGGACAGGGGGTCGGCAGATACGCAGTATTTT. Its protein product is CASSMDRGSADTQYF.

V usage is TRBV19 and J usage is TRBJ1-4; 9 nucleotides agree with TRBD1. Trimming cost V 5 bases and J 7 bases; bases outside gene matches: 8. The CDR3 loop spans 15 amino acids. Germline values: CDR1 LNHDA, CDR2 SQIVND (reference sequence). The CDR3 spells CASSFATGGSEKLFF. The CDR3, as DNA: TGTGCCAGTAGTTTCGCGACAGGGGGATCTGAAAAACTGTTTTTT.

The chain combines TRBV12-3 or TRBV12-4 with TRBJ1-2; 8 nucleotides match TRBD1. J gave up 5 bases and V 4 bases, and 3 bases lay outside the gene matches. The CDR3 covers 13 residues. CDR3 DNA sequence: TGTGCCAGCAGTTCCGGACAGGGATATGGCTACACCTTC. Its translation: CASSSGQGYGYTF.

This clone was seen a handful of times. This rearrangement joins TRBV28 to TRBJ2-3, with a possible D match to TRBD2 (5 bases). This CDR3 spans 15 amino acids. The V gene lost 5 bases and the J gene lost 1 base, with 13 bases spanning the gap. From germline, CDR1 is MDHEN and CDR2 SYDVKM. For the CDR3, the DNA is TGTGCCAGCAGTCCCCCGGGGATTCGCACAGATACGCAGTATTTT. This codes for CASSPPGIRTDTQYF.

This clone was recorded only once. This rearrangement joins TRBV7-2 to TRBJ1-6, with 7 bases aligning to TRBD1. V was pared by 2 bases and J by 9 bases, with 16 bases of the junction left unmatched. The CDR3 extends over 18 amino acids. The germline gives CDR1 SGHTA, CDR2 FQGNSA. CDR3 sequence reads: CASSLSLPGTEVFSPLHF. The CDR3 DNA follows: TGTGCCAGCAGCTTATCCTTGCCCGGGACAGAGGTCTTTTCACCCCTCCACTTT. The whole variable domain, filled in from reference TRBV7-2 and TRBJ1-6, reads GAGVSQSPSNKVTEKGKDVELRCDPISGHTALYWYRQSLGQGLEFLIYFQGNSAPDKSGLPSDRFSAERTGGSVSTLTIQRTQQEDSAVYLCASSLSLPGTEVFSPLHFGNGTRLTVT.

The rearrangement links TRBV30 to TRBJ1-4, with D perhaps matching TRBD1 (5 bases). Trimming pared 0 bases from V and 2 bases from J, leaving 10 bases between. Per the germline V gene, CDR1 is GTSNPN and CDR2 is SVGIG (reference sequence). The CDR3 length is 15 residues. CDR3 nucleotides: TGTGCCTGGAGTGTAGGGGCTGGGACTAATGAAAAACTGTTTTTT. Its translation is CAWSVGAGTNEKLFF.

The chain has TRBV6-5 and TRBJ1-1; D is ambiguous. Trimming took off 7 bases at V and 1 base at J, with 10 bases between the two ends. Germline V gives CDR1 MNHEY, CDR2 SVGAGI. The CDR3 is 13 amino acids. CDR3 in DNA: TGTGCCAGCACGGGTGGCAGGAACACTGAAGCTTTCTTT. It specifies CASTGGRNTEAFF.

The V gene is TRBV6-1, the J gene TRBJ2-3; D is perhaps TRBD2 (5 bases). The germline V gene has CDR1 MNHNS and CDR2 SASEGT. Trimming cost V 2 bases and J 8 bases, with 11 bases left between them. CDR3 length equals 13 residues. The CDR3 bases are TGTGCCAGCAGTGAATCGGGGTGGGCTACGCAGTATTTT. Protein product: CASSESGWATQYF.

The J gene is TRBJ2-7, the V gene TRBV11-3; D is ambiguous. The CDR3 is 15 amino acids. Looked up from germline, CDR1 is SGHNT and CDR2 is YENEEA. The germline V and J ends were trimmed by 0 bases and 2 bases, with 11 bases remaining between them. This CDR3 is CASSLEPVVAYEQYF. The CDR3 DNA sequence: TGTGCCAGCAGCTTAGAACCTGTCGTAGCCTACGAGCAGTACTTC.